The sequence of this T cell receptor (beta chain) was determined in a study of beta chain features in type 1 diabetes. Cells sorted by CD45RO/CCR7/CD25/CD127/CD95/CD27 comprised CD4+ naive, central memory, regulatory and stem cell-like memory cells. General study points: A moderate, significant TCRB CDR3 shortening appeared in type 1 diabetes across four CD4+ subsets. The study found that naive, central memory and Treg TCRB repertoires appeared more similar in patients than in healthy donors. Any role of HLA type in TCRB rearrangement remained unresolved here.

The CDR3 has 17 residues. V dropped 3 bases and J dropped 6; count of bases not matched to a gene: 14. CDR1 and CDR2 from the germline V gene are LGHNA and YNFKEQ. This clone was counted only a few times. Its target is not known. Expressed TCRB transcripts were sequenced because the entire RNA isolate underwent reverse transcription. Some clones are missing from TCRdb's copy, which holds only in-frame ones; the method was immunoSEQ multiplex PCR. The sample has 350,000 to 400,000 clones, over 9.5% seen once. The sample taken for sequencing was naive CD4+ T cells from blood. This sequence originates from a woman aged 18-29 years with type 1 diabetes. The chain couples TRBV4-2 to TRBJ2-3; 8 bases align to TRBD2. The CDR3 protein is CASSHEASGSPEDTQYF. DNA for the CDR3: TGTGCCAGCAGCCACGAGGCTAGCGGGTCCCCGGAGGATACGCAGTATTTT.